The T cell receptor beta chain described here comes from a study of regulatory T cells in long-lasting Graves disease. General observations from the study: Persistent disease preferred TRBV28, TRBJ1-2 and TRBJ2-5; new disease, TRBV20-1 and TRBJ2-1.

Researchers made TCR beta libraries by using iRepertoire HTBI primers and running Arm-PCR on CDR3 regions. MiXCR, run by TCRdb on the multiplex PCR reads, gives a single entry per CDR3 protein. The sample contains around 240,000 distinct CDR3 sequences, about 18% of which appear only once. This clonotype was detected ten times or more. Its antigen is not known. Time point specified: newly diagnosed GD, antithyroid drugs for less than 3 months. Extracted PBMC RNA gave rise to the TCR library. CDR1 and CDR2 (germline): DFQATT, SNEGSKA (reference sequence). This CDR3 contains 14 residues. Trimming took off 2 bases at V and 0 bases at J, with 9 bases between the two ends. These data are also associated with another study on T cells in Graves' hyperthyroidism and ophthalmopathy. That source reports: First-round RT-PCR targeting the TCR CDR3 was performed with the HTBI primer set.

The sequence derives from a woman aged 25-40 years with Graves disease. This chain joins TRBV20-1 and TRBJ2-3; possibly TRBD2 for D (5 bases). The sequenced sample was peripheral blood mononuclear cells (PBMCs), obtained at new diagnosis, from a patient treated with antithyroid drugs. CDR3 nucleotides: TGCAGTGCTAGAAGTACTAGGAGCACAGATACGCAGTATTTT. Translating it yields CSARSTRSTDTQYF.